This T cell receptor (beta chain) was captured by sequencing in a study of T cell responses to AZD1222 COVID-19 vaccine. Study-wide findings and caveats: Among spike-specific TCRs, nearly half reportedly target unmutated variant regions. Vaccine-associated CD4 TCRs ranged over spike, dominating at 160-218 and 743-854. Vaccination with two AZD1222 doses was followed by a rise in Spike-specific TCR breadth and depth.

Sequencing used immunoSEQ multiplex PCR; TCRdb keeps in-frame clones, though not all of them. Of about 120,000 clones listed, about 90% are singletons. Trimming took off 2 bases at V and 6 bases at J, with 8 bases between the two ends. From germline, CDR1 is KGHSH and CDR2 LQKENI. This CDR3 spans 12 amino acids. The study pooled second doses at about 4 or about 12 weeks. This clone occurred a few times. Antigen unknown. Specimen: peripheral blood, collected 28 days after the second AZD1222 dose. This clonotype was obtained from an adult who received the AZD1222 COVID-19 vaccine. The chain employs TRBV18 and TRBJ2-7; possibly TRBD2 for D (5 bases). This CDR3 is CASSPLAFEQYF. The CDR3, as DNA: TGTGCCAGCTCACCATTAGCGTTCGAGCAGTACTTC.